Listed here are 25 T cell receptor beta chains from one sample, sequenced in a study of CD8 T cells in acute hepatitis C reinfection. This sample's time point: naive CD8 control sorted from an acute-time-point sample. Using immunoSEQ multiplex PCR, the repertoire was profiled, and TCRdb retains in-frame clones only, with some absent. There are 30,000 to 45,000 clones in the sample; approximately 83% occur only once, and about a tenth lies in the top ten. The sequencing sample was made of naive CD8+ T cells from PBMCs. The receptors were sampled from a young woman who spontaneously cleared hepatitis C infection.

The rearrangement uses TRBV7-9 and TRBJ2-1; possibly TRBD1 for D (6 bases). CDR3 length: 17 amino acids. Per germline, CDR1 SEHNR and CDR2 FQNEAQ (reference sequence). Trimming took 5 bases from V and 3 from J, leaving 20 bases between them. The CDR3 reads CASSQAPRGAYYNEQFF. CDR3 nucleotides: TGTGCCAGCAGCCAGGCCCCCAGGGGAGCTTACTACAATGAGCAGTTCTTC.

The chain is built from TRBV27 and TRBJ2-7; possibly TRBD1 for D (6 bases). The CDR3 has 12 amino acids. Trimming took off 6 bases at V and 6 bases at J, with 12 bases between the two ends. CDR1 and CDR2 (germline): MNHEY, SMNVEV (reference sequence). CDR3 DNA: TGTGCCAGCAGACAGGGAAATGGCGAGCAGTACTTC. Protein product: CASRQGNGEQYF.

This rearrangement joins TRBV6-1 to TRBJ2-3; a weak D match, TRBD1 (5 bases). This CDR3 spans 16 amino acids. Germline V gene data show CDR1 as MNHNS and CDR2 as SASEGT. Trimming cost V 3 bases and J 2 bases, with 15 bases left between them. In nucleotides, the CDR3 is TGTGCCAGCAGTGACGACAGTTTCAGGAACACAGATACGCAGTATTTT. Its protein is CASSDDSFRNTDTQYF.

The gene calls are TRBV27 and TRBJ2-7; D unresolved. V lost 6 bases and J lost 7, with 13 bases in between. The germline V gene encodes CDR1 MNHEY and CDR2 SMNVEV (reference sequence). This CDR3 is 12 amino acids long. The CDR3 loop is CASRSPLYEQYF. CDR3 coding DNA: TGTGCCAGCAGGTCCCCCCTTTATGAGCAGTACTTC.

The rearrangement joins TRBV6-6 to TRBJ2-5; D unresolved. Trimming stripped 5 bases from V and 4 bases from J, with 17 bases between. Germline CDR1 reads MNHNY; CDR2 reads SVGAGI (reference sequence). The length of the CDR3 is 15 residues. Here the CDR3 DNA reads TGTGCCAGCAGTATCCCAAAGGCCAAAGGAGAGACCCAGTACTTC. Protein sequence: CASSIPKAKGETQYF.

J is TRBJ2-3 and V is TRBV5-5; the D is unclear. Trimming shortened V by 1 base and J by 0 bases, and 9 bases separated the two germline ends. Germline loops: CDR1 SGHKS, CDR2 YYEKEE (reference sequence). The CDR3 runs 15 residues. The CDR3 DNA is TGTGCCAGCAGCTTGTGGTCTACTAGCACAGATACGCAGTATTTT. It yields the protein CASSLWSTSTDTQYF.

The chain recombines TRBV5-1 with TRBJ1-2, with 8 bases matching TRBD1. CDR1 is SGHRS and CDR2 is YFSETQ in the germline V gene. The CDR3 is 15 amino acids. After removal of 3 bases from V and 4 bases from J, the junction contained 8 bases not matched to a gene. CDR3 amino acids: CASSWDRTPPYGYTF. The CDR3 coding sequence is TGCGCCAGCAGCTGGGACAGGACCCCCCCCTATGGCTACACCTTC.

DNA for the CDR3: TGTGCCAGCAGCTTCGCTCTAGCGGAACAAGAGACCCAGTACTTC. This codes for CASSFALAEQETQYF. The gene calls are TRBV7-8 and TRBJ2-5, with TRBD2 identical over 7 bases. The CDR3 contains 15 residues. The V gene's germline CDR1 is SGHVS and CDR2 FQNEAQ. With V trimmed by 3 bases and J by 2 bases, 6 bases remained unmatched.

The J gene is TRBJ2-3, the V gene TRBV10-3, with 10 bases lining up with TRBD2. Germline V CDR1 and CDR2: ENHRY, SYGVKD. This CDR3 has 19 residues. Trimming at V came to 4 bases and at J to 1 base, leaving 14 bases not matched to a gene. The CDR3 DNA follows: TGTGCCATCAGTGGGATAACTAGCGGGATGTCCGGCGGCACAGATACGCAGTATTTT. It encodes CAISGITSGMSGGTDTQYF.

The chain carries TRBV15 and TRBJ2-4; D not resolved. The CDR3 loop spans 12 amino acids. Trimming shortened V by 1 base and J by 6 bases, and 4 bases separated the two germline ends. Germline V lookup: CDR1 LNHNV, CDR2 YYDKDF (reference sequence). The CDR3 bases are TGTGCCACCAGCAGAGTGGGAAACATTCAGTACTTC. This gives the protein CATSRVGNIQYF.

The V call is TRBV5-1, the J call TRBJ1-1; D is undetermined. CDR3 length: 15 residues. V gave up 0 bases and J gave up 0 bases, with 9 bases separating them. CDR1 is SGHRS and CDR2 is YFSETQ in the germline V gene. CDR3 DNA sequence: TGCGCCAGCAGCTTGGTGTCAGCTATGAACACTGAAGCTTTCTTT. It encodes CASSLVSAMNTEAFF.

A few counts support this clone. The chain uses TRBV7-9 and TRBJ2-7; possibly TRBD2 for D (7 bases). This CDR3 contains 15 residues. Trimming left V 5 bases short and J 4 bases short, with 18 bases between. Per the germline V gene, CDR1 is SEHNR and CDR2 is FQNEAQ (reference sequence). The CDR3 is CASSARDTGGYEQYF. CDR3 in DNA: TGTGCCAGCAGCGCTAGGGACACCGGGGGGTACGAGCAGTACTTC.

This clone has only one observation. The rearrangement uses TRBV7-6 and TRBJ1-1; 7 bases are a match to TRBD1. The CDR3 is 13 residues long. The germline CDR1 and CDR2 sequences are SGHVS and FNYEAQ. V lost 4 bases and J lost 5; bases outside the gene matches: 4. For the CDR3, the DNA is TGTGCCAGCAGCTCGACAGGGATGACTGAAGCTTTCTTT. Residues: CASSSTGMTEAFF.

This clone appeared a few times. J is TRBJ1-5 and V is TRBV6-1; D is unclear. The CDR3 is made up of 11 amino acids. Germline V gene sequence: CDR1 MNHNS, CDR2 SASEGT. Trimming cost V 3 bases and J 7 bases, with 4 bases left between them. CDR3 DNA: TGTGCCAGCAGTGACGGGCAGCCCCAGCATTTT. This translates into CASSDGQPQHF.

This chain joins TRBV7-2 and TRBJ2-3; D is unresolved. Trimming pared 5 bases from V and 7 bases from J, leaving 10 bases between. CDR3 length: 12 amino acids. Germline-derived CDR1 and CDR2 are SGHTA and FQGNSA. DNA for the CDR3: TGTGCCAGCAGCCCAAGGACGTATACGCAGTATTTT. Translating it yields CASSPRTYTQYF.

This clone was recorded once. The V call is TRBV7-9, the J call TRBJ2-1, with 9 bases fitting TRBD2. The CDR3 contains 16 residues. Germline values: CDR1 SEHNR, CDR2 FQNEAQ (reference sequence). The V and J ends lost 3 bases and 1 base, in that order; junction bases with no gene match: 4. In DNA, the CDR3 is TGTGCCAGCAGCTTCGAGCGGGAGGTATCCTACAATGAGCAGTTCTTC. Protein: CASSFEREVSYNEQFF.

The chain uses TRBV10-2 and TRBJ1-1; D is possibly TRBD1 (5 bases). Germline V gene sequence: CDR1 WSHSY, CDR2 SAAADI. The V and J ends lost 7 bases and 3 bases respectively, with 6 bases between them. The CDR3 covers 11 residues. This CDR3 reads CASTGDTEAFF. The DNA for the CDR3 is TGCGCCAGCACGGGGGACACTGAAGCTTTCTTT.

This clone was detected only once. The chain has TRBV7-9 and TRBJ1-3; D gene uncertain. The length of the CDR3 is 14 residues. Germline CDR1 and CDR2: SEHNR and FQNEAQ (reference sequence). Trimming stripped 1 base from V and 8 bases from J, with 12 bases between. For the CDR3, the DNA is TGTGCCAGCAGCTTAGTAGGGCTCTCGGACACCATATATTTT. Protein: CASSLVGLSDTIYF.

The rearrangement links TRBV7-9 to TRBJ1-1; D not resolved. Trimming removed 1 base at V and 3 bases at J, with 3 bases between. The CDR3 length is 12 residues. Germline assignment: CDR1 SEHNR and CDR2 FQNEAQ (reference sequence). The CDR3 loop is CASSLVDTEAFF. CDR3 bases: TGTGCCAGCAGCTTAGTGGACACTGAAGCTTTCTTT. Combining the CDR3 with reference TRBV7-9 and TRBJ1-1 gives the whole variable domain DTGVSQNPRHKITKRGQNVTFRCDPISEHNRLYWYRQTLGQGPEFLTYFQNEAQLEKSRLLSDRFSAERPKGSFSTLEIQRTEQGDSAMYLCASSLVDTEAFFGQGTRLTVV.

The chain combines TRBV7-9 with TRBJ1-3; TRBD1 agrees at 7 bases. Germline CDR1 is SEHNR and CDR2 is FQNEAQ (reference sequence). V gave up 5 bases and J gave up 0 bases; unmatched junction bases: 4. This CDR3 has 15 amino acids. The CDR3 DNA reads as TGTGCCAGCAGCACCGACAGGGACTCTGGAAACACCATATATTTT. This sequence encodes CASSTDRDSGNTIYF.

The chain carries TRBV27 and TRBJ2-7; D may be TRBD1 (6 bases). Germline V gene lookup returns CDR1 MNHEY and CDR2 SMNVEV (reference sequence). This CDR3 region has 14 residues. V lost 2 bases and J lost 2, with 10 bases in between. The CDR3 reads CASSLTGTPYEQYF. CDR3 nucleotides: TGTGCCAGCAGTTTAACCGGGACACCCTACGAGCAGTACTTC.

The V and J genes are TRBV6-4 and TRBJ1-2; a weak D match, TRBD1 (6 bases). The CDR3 loop spans 14 amino acids. From germline, CDR1 is MRHNA and CDR2 SNTAGT. The V and J ends lost 0 bases and 6 bases respectively, with 11 bases between them. The CDR3 reads CASSDSWGQDGYTF. The CDR3 DNA is TGTGCCAGCAGTGACTCCTGGGGGCAGGATGGCTACACCTTC.

The chain has TRBV5-4 and TRBJ1-5; a possible D gene is TRBD1 (5 bases). This CDR3 comprises 14 residues. V gave up 2 bases and J gave up 1 base, with 7 bases separating them. Germline CDR1 and CDR2: SGHNT and YYREEE (reference sequence). The DNA for the CDR3 is TGTGCCAGCAGCTTATCAGGGAGCAATCAGCCCCAGCATTTT. Translating it yields CASSLSGSNQPQHF.

The chain uses TRBV5-1 and TRBJ1-1; D unresolved. V lost 1 base, J lost 5 bases, and 9 bases lay in between. The CDR3 covers 13 residues. The germline gives CDR1 SGHRS, CDR2 YFSETQ. CDR3 in amino acids: CASSLRSETEAFF. The CDR3 coding sequence is TGCGCCAGCAGCTTGAGGTCAGAGACTGAAGCTTTCTTT. Full variable domain (remainder filled in from reference TRBV5-1 and TRBJ1-1): KAGVTQTPRYLIKTRGQQVTLSCSPISGHRSVSWYQQTPGQGLQFLFEYFSETQRNKGNFPGRFSGRQFSNSRSEMNVSTLELGDSALYLCASSLRSETEAFFGQGTRLTVV.

The V and J genes are TRBV27 and TRBJ2-3, with TRBD2 identical over 7 bases. The CDR3 length is 17 residues. CDR1 is MNHEY and CDR2 is SMNVEV in the germline V gene (reference sequence). V lost 6 bases to trimming and J lost 1 base; unmatched junction nucleotides: 13. The CDR3 sequence: CASSSRWGGIGTDTQYF. In DNA, the CDR3 is TGTGCCAGCAGCTCCCGTTGGGGGGGAATAGGCACAGATACGCAGTATTTT.